The entry below describes one TCR beta chain. Its antigen is not known. TCRdb's table, derived via immunoSEQ multiplex PCR, lists solely in-frame clones and lacks some. The sample carries 130,000 to 150,000 clones, roughly 89% recorded once. The data were taken from a study of T cell responses to AZD1222 COVID-19 vaccine. Between the trimmed V and J ends, which lost 8 bases and 0 bases, there was a span of 9 bases. This CDR3 region has 13 residues. In germline, CDR1 is SNHLY, CDR2 FYNNEI. Study-wide findings and caveats: The study found Spike-specific TCR breadth and depth rose after two AZD1222 doses.

The V gene is TRBV2, the J gene TRBJ2-3; D may match TRBD1 or TRBD2 (5 bases each). This material consisted of peripheral blood, taken on day 0 of AZD1222 vaccination. The receptor's source is an adult in good health. The CDR3 sequence: CASLRGSTDTQYF. CDR3 nucleotides: TGTGCCAGCCTCCGGGGCAGCACAGATACGCAGTATTTT.